This TCR beta chain is from a study of CD8 T cells in ankylosing spondylitis. TCRdb reprocessed the 5' RACE reads via MiXCR and lists one record per CDR3 protein. This sample carries about 240,000 distinct CDR3 sequences, about 9.1% of them seen once, and the ten largest clones take nearly 7%. General study findings and limits: Matched ankylosing spondylitis synovial fluid reportedly contained a significantly enriched population of disease-linked clones. The study identified a TCR beta motif of roughly eight highly homologous variants that appeared characteristic of ankylosing spondylitis blood. Disease-linked clones, CD8+, were relatively rare in peripheral blood. Before this, some motif variants had been reported in reactive arthritis synovial fluid and blood.

Trimming cost V 5 bases and J 6 bases; bases outside gene matches: 13. This CDR3 is 16 amino acids long. The germline gives CDR1 SEHNR, CDR2 FQNEAQ (reference sequence). This clonotype has at least ten counts. Its antigen is still unknown. Sequenced sample: blood, either unsorted or a sorted T cell fraction (not recorded which). V usage is TRBV7-9 and J usage is TRBJ1-2; 9 bases match TRBD1. The origin of this receptor is a male donor with ankylosing spondylitis or in good health (not recorded which). CDR3 in DNA: TGTGCCAGCAGCCGTTGGGACAGGGAGGTGGTAGATGGCTACACCTTC. Its translation is CASSRWDREVVDGYTF.